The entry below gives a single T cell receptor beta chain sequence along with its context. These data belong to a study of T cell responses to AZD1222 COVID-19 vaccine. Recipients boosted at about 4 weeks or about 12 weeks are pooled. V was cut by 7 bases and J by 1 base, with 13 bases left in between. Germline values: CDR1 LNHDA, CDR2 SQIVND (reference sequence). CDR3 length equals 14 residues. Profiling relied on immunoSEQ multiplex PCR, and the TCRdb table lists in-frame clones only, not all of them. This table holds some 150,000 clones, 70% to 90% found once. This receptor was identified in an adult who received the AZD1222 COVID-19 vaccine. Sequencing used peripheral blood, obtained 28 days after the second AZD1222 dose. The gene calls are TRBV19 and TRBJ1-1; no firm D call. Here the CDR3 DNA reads TGTGCCAGTACCCAAGCCCCTGAGAACACTGAAGCTTTCTTT. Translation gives CASTQAPENTEAFF.